This T cell receptor (beta chain) originates from a study of Graves' ophthalmopathy and Graves' hyperthyroidism. Overall study findings and caveats: Most clonotypes expanded in thyroid above 0.001 frequency were present in blood too. Built on 13 signatures, a model told ophthalmopathy apart from stable hyperthyroidism with 85% to 90% sensitivity and 80% to 82% specificity.

The CDR3 length is 14 residues. With 0 bases removed from V and 5 bases from J, the gap between germline ends came to 12 bases. In germline, CDR1 is SGHRS, CDR2 YFSETQ. Amplifying from RNA transcripts, the study obtained TCR beta CDR3 regions. Second-round multiplex PCR came after first-round RT-PCR with HTBI primers. Each CDR3 protein is one row after TCRdb ran MiXCR on the multiplex PCR reads. The table has about 410,000 distinct CDR3 sequences, 15% to 20% seen once. This clonotype was counted ten times or more. The target antigen is unknown. Clinicians diagnosed using symptoms, serum thyroxine, TRAb, thyroid ultrasound and orbital computed tomography. PBMCs came from roughly 10 ml of fresh peripheral blood.

J is TRBJ2-7 and V is TRBV5-1; tentatively, D is TRBD1 (5 bases). The sample was peripheral blood. This sequence was found in a woman aged 18 to 35 with Graves' ophthalmopathy. CDR3 nucleotides: TGCGCCAGCAGCTTGGCGGCAGGCAGGGACGAGCAGTACTTC. Amino acid sequence: CASSLAAGRDEQYF.